The source of this TCR beta chain is a study of T cell clonality in common variable immunodeficiency. Study observations and caveats: In common variable immunodeficiency, TCR beta chains reportedly carried fewer deletions and N-nucleotide insertions.

Profiled with immunoSEQ multiplex PCR; TCRdb holds only in-frame clones, not every one. There are some 25,000 clones in the sample, none observed a single time. For this clone: Its specificity is unknown. The CDR3 end is not reached by the read, which stops 3 residues before it; the germline J gene fills it in. This specimen includes other DNA sequences encoding the same CDR3.

This CDR3 region has 15 residues. Trimming cost V 3 bases and J 5 bases; bases outside gene matches: 11. Looked up from germline, CDR1 is GTSNPN and CDR2 is SVGIG (reference sequence). The specimen was peripheral blood mononuclear cells. The receptor comes from a human donor with common variable immunodeficiency. This chain connects TRBV30 to TRBJ2-7; TRBD2 matches at 9 bases. The DNA read from the CDR3 is TGTGCCTGGAGGGGCCTAGCGGGACCGGGGAACGAG. It yields the protein CAWRGLAGPGNE. The entire CDR3 is CAWRGLAGPGNEQYF.